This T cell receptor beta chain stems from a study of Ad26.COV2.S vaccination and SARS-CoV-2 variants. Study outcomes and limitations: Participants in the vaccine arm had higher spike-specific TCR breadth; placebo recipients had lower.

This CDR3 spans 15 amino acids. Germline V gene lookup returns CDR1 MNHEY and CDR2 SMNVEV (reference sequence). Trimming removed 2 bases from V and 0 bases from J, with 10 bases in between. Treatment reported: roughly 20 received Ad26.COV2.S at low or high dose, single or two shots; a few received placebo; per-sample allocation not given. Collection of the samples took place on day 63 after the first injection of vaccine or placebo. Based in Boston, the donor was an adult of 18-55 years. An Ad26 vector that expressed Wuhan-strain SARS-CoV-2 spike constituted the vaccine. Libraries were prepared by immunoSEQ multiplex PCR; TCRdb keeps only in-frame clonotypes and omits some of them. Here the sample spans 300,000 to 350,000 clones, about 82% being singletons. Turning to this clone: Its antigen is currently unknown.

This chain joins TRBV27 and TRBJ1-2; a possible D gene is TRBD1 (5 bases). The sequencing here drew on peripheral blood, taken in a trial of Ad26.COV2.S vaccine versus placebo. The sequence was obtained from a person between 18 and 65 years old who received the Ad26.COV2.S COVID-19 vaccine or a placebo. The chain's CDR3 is CASSLAGPANYGYTF. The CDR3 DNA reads TGTGCCAGCAGTTTAGCAGGGCCAGCTAACTATGGCTACACCTTC.